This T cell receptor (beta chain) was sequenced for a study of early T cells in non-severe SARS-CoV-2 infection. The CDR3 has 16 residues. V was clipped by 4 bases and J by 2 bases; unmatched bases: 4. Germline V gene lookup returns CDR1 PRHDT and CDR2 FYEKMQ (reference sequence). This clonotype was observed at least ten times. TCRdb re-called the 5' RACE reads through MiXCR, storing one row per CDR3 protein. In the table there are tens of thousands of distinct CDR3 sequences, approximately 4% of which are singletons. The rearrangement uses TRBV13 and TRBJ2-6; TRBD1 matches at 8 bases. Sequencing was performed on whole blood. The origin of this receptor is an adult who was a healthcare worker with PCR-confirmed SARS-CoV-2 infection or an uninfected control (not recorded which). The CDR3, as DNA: TGTGCCAGCAGCTCACAGGACAGGGCTGGGGCCAACGTCCTGACTTTC. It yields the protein CASSSQDRAGANVLTF.